Each of the 17 T cell receptor beta chains below was sequenced from the same sample in a study of blood T cell repertoires in COVID-19. The repertoire was sequenced with immunoSEQ multiplex PCR; TCRdb's copy has only in-frame clones and lacks some. This table has about 46,000 clones, about 90% appearing once. Sequencing was done on a sample of peripheral blood. These receptors came from a man in his forties or fifties with acute or convalescent COVID-19.

The gene calls are TRBV5-4 and TRBJ1-6, with 7 positions matching TRBD1. Trimming at V came to 0 bases and at J to 9 bases, leaving 3 bases not matched to a gene. Germline V lookup: CDR1 SGHNT, CDR2 YYREEE (reference sequence). The CDR3 runs 14 residues. CDR3 in DNA: TGTGCCAGCAGCTTGGAGGGGGCCGGTTCACCCCTCCACTTT. Translation: CASSLEGAGSPLHF.

V and J are TRBV28 and TRBJ1-5; maybe TRBD1 (5 bases). Germline assignment: CDR1 MDHEN and CDR2 SYDVKM. V lost 5 bases and J 4 bases, leaving 15 bases between the germline ends. This CDR3 has 15 amino acids. The CDR3 DNA reads TGTGCCAGCAGTAAGGGGTTGGGTGGTAATCAGCCCCAGCATTTT. Protein: CASSKGLGGNQPQHF. The complete variable domain, with remaining parts taken from reference TRBV28 and TRBJ1-5, reads DVKVTQSSRYLVKRTGEKVFLECVQDMDHENMFWYRQDPGLGLRLIYFSYDVKMKEKGDIPEGYSVSREKKERFSLILESASTNQTSMYLCASSKGLGGNQPQHFGDGTRLSIL.

The J gene is TRBJ2-5, the V gene TRBV10-3; 8 bases are a match to TRBD2. CDR3 length: 16 amino acids. CDR1 is ENHRY, CDR2 SYGVKD, per germline. V was clipped by 0 bases and J by 3 bases; unmatched bases: 6. CDR3 loop: CAISESRGLAEETQYF. The CDR3 bases are TGTGCCATCAGTGAGTCTAGAGGACTAGCCGAAGAGACCCAGTACTTC.

The genes are TRBV5-1 and TRBJ1-1, with D hard to call. Germline CDR1 is SGHRS and CDR2 is YFSETQ. The CDR3 is 15 amino acids. Deletions cut 6 bases from V and 1 base from J, with 16 bases between. CDR3 sequence (DNA): TGCGCCAGCACCCTGACCCCAGGTGGGAACACTGAAGCTTTCTTT. Translation gives CASTLTPGGNTEAFF.

The V call is TRBV3-1 (or the pseudogene TRBV3-2), the J call TRBJ1-3; TRBD1 matches 9 bases. V lost 4 bases, J lost 2 bases, and 0 bases stayed unmatched. Germline V lookup: CDR1 LGHDT, CDR2 YNNKEL (reference sequence). The CDR3 length is 14 residues. In nucleotides, the CDR3 is TGTGCCAGCAGCCGACAGGGGGCTGGAAACACCATATATTTT. It yields the protein CASSRQGAGNTIYF.

The chain carries TRBV28 and TRBJ1-1; D is undetermined. V was shortened by 5 bases and J by 4 bases, with 8 bases between the two germline ends. Germline CDR1 MDHEN, CDR2 SYDVKM. This CDR3 is 12 amino acids long. DNA for the CDR3: TGTGCCAGCAGTGGGCCATTCACTGAAGCTTTCTTT. It yields the protein CASSGPFTEAFF.

The chain is built from TRBV6-2 or TRBV6-3 and TRBJ1-5; TRBD1 might be the D (5 bases). The ends were cut back, 6 bases at V and 2 bases at J, with 11 bases in the middle. The V gene's germline CDR1 is MNHEY and CDR2 SVGEGT. This CDR3 contains 14 residues. The CDR3 nucleotides read TGTGCCAGCAGCAGGGAGAGGGGCAATCAGCCCCAGCATTTT. Translation gives CASSRERGNQPQHF.

This rearrangement joins TRBV5-6 to TRBJ1-2; 7 bases line up with TRBD1. Germline V gene sequence: CDR1 SGHDT, CDR2 YYEEEE. The CDR3 is made up of 12 amino acids. V was pared by 5 bases and J by 8 bases, with 6 bases of the junction left unmatched. DNA for the CDR3: TGTGCCAGCAGTTACAGGGGAGAGGGCTACACCTTC. It codes for CASSYRGEGYTF. The full variable domain, with the rest looked up from reference TRBV5-6 and TRBJ1-2, is DAGVTQSPTHLIKTRGQQVTLRCSPKSGHDTVSWYQQALGQGPQFIFQYYEEEERQRGNFPDRFSGHQFPNYSSELNVNALLLGDSALYLCASSYRGEGYTFGSGTRLTVV.

The rearrangement uses TRBV12-3 or TRBV12-4 and TRBJ2-5; no clear D. The CDR3 extends over 12 amino acids. The V and J ends lost 3 bases and 4 bases respectively, with 6 bases between them. Here the CDR3 reads CASSFLVETQYF. The CDR3 DNA follows: TGTGCCAGCAGTTTTCTAGTAGAGACCCAGTACTTC.

V gene TRBV7-7 combines with J gene TRBJ2-1; tentative D call: TRBD2 (6 bases). V dropped 5 bases and J dropped 0 bases, with 11 bases sitting between them. Germline CDR1 and CDR2: SSHAT and FNYEAQ (reference sequence). This CDR3 is 15 amino acids long. The CDR3 reads CASSQGLNSYNEQFF. CDR3 nucleotide sequence: TGTGCCAGCAGCCAGGGACTTAACTCCTACAATGAGCAGTTCTTC.

The J gene is TRBJ1-2, the V gene TRBV9; tentatively, D is TRBD1 (6 bases). The V end was cut by 4 bases, the J end by 5 bases, with 12 bases between. Germline lookup yields CDR1 SGDLS and CDR2 YYNGEE. The CDR3 has 13 residues. CDR3 sequence reads: CASSLGGGYGYTF. CDR3 nucleotides: TGTGCCAGCAGCCTAGGGGGAGGGTATGGCTACACCTTC.

The chain employs TRBV28 and TRBJ1-6; 7 bases agree with TRBD1. This CDR3 region has 16 residues. Unmatched junction bases numbered 13, after V lost 5 bases and J lost 9 bases. Germline V gene data show CDR1 as MDHEN and CDR2 as SYDVKM. CDR3 protein: CASSVGDSWGSSPLHF. DNA for the CDR3: TGTGCCAGCAGTGTTGGGGACAGTTGGGGGAGTTCACCCCTCCACTTT.

The rearrangement links TRBV18 to TRBJ2-2; D is undetermined. Trimming cost V 5 bases and J 3 bases, with 10 bases left between them. Per the germline V gene, CDR1 is KGHSH and CDR2 is LQKENI. This CDR3 has 14 residues. This chain's CDR3 is CASSLREYTGELFF. The CDR3 DNA sequence: TGTGCCAGCTCATTACGAGAATACACCGGGGAGCTGTTTTTT.

This rearrangement joins TRBV9 to TRBJ1-3, with 7 bases that match TRBD1. The germline V gene encodes CDR1 SGDLS and CDR2 YYNGEE. This CDR3 is 16 amino acids long. V was pared by 4 bases and J by 1 base, with 8 bases of the junction left unmatched. DNA for the CDR3: TGTGCCAGCAGCCCAGGGGGGCTCAATTCTGGAAACACCATATATTTT. This codes for CASSPGGLNSGNTIYF. Drawing the rest from reference TRBV9 and TRBJ1-3, the complete variable domain is DSGVTQTPKHLITATGQRVTLRCSPRSGDLSVYWYQQSLDQGLQFLIQYYNGEERAKGNILERFSAQQFPDLHSELNLSSLELGDSALYFCASSPGGLNSGNTIYFGEGSWLTVV.

The chain employs TRBV6-5 and TRBJ1-2; the match to TRBD1 covers 9 bases. The CDR3 has 15 amino acids. With V trimmed by 2 bases and J by 1 base, 2 bases remained unmatched. CDR1 MNHEY and CDR2 SVGAGI come from the germline V gene. The CDR3: CASSYMTGGNYGYTF. As DNA, the CDR3 is TGTGCCAGCAGTTACATGACAGGGGGTAACTATGGCTACACCTTC.

This clone came up a few times. The chain joins TRBV18 to TRBJ1-3, with D tentatively TRBD1 (6 bases). V was shortened by 3 bases and J by 4 bases, with 10 bases between the two germline ends. The CDR3 length is 14 residues. Germline V CDR1 and CDR2: KGHSH, LQKENI. CDR3 bases: TGTGCCAGCTCACCGAGGACAGAAGGAAACACCATATATTTT. Amino acid sequence: CASSPRTEGNTIYF.

The chain joins TRBV5-6 to TRBJ2-7; 7 bases match TRBD2. CDR1 and CDR2 from the germline V gene are SGHDT and YYEEEE. The CDR3 runs 15 residues. The ends lost 0 bases at V and 6 bases at J; junction bases unmatched: 9. The CDR3 spells CASSLEAGSLFEQYF. The DNA of the CDR3 is TGTGCCAGCAGCTTGGAAGCGGGATCCCTTTTCGAGCAGTACTTC. Complete variable domain (other parts from reference TRBV5-6 and TRBJ2-7): DAGVTQSPTHLIKTRGQQVTLRCSPKSGHDTVSWYQQALGQGPQFIFQYYEEEERQRGNFPDRFSGHQFPNYSSELNVNALLLGDSALYLCASSLEAGSLFEQYFGPGTRLTVT.